This is a list of T cell receptor beta chains from one sample in a study of T-cell reconstitution after alpha-beta-depleted transplantation in children. One entry per CDR3 protein, called by TCRdb with MiXCR from the PCR reads. The sample yields nearly 250,000 distinct CDR3 sequences, 6.5% to 10% seen once. This sample comprised PBMCs, mostly from graft donor cells, obtained 180 days after TCRalphabeta/CD19-depleted stem cell transplant. The receptors shown here come from a male patient younger than 18 who had a stem cell transplant for acute lymphoblastic leukemia, so the T cells may come from the graft donor. Both conserved end residues are part of each CDR3. A D gene is named only where the DNA matches it firmly. Not every row has a clone size; where given, it reads once, few, many or a size class.

v_call,clone_size,j_call,d_call,cdr3_nt,cdr3_aa
TRBV27,many,TRBJ1-5,-,TGTGCCAGCAGTTCCCTCCGATCCCCGGGCCCGCATTTT,CASSSLRSPGPHF
TRBV24-1,many,TRBJ1-4,TRBD1,TGTGCCACCAGTGACCGGGGACAGGTAGTAGAAAAACTGTTTTTT,CATSDRGQVVEKLFF
TRBV9,many,TRBJ2-7,-,TGTGCCAGCAGCGTAGGACGGACCGCCGGTAGTGAAGAGCAGTACTTC,CASSVGRTAGSEEQYF
TRBV15,many,TRBJ2-5,TRBD1,TGTGCCACCAGCAGATTCACAGGGGGCGACGAGACCCAGTACTTC,CATSRFTGGDETQYF
TRBV12-3/TRBV12-4,many,TRBJ1-2,-,TGTGCCAGCAGTTCCCGGGGCAGAGGCTATGGCTACACCTTC,CASSSRGRGYGYTF
TRBV12-3/TRBV12-4,many,TRBJ2-3,-,TGTGCCAGCAGTTTATTGGGGGTTAGCACAGATACGCAGTATTTT,CASSLLGVSTDTQYF
TRBV9,many,TRBJ2-5,-,TGTGCCAGCAGCGTAGGACCGAACCAAGAGACCCAGTACTTC,CASSVGPNQETQYF
TRBV9,many,TRBJ2-1,TRBD2,TGTGCCAGCAGCGTAAAGGGGGGGGGGACTAGCGGGAGATCCTACAATGAGCAGTTCTTC,CASSVKGGGTSGRSYNEQFF
TRBV20-1,many,TRBJ2-5,-,TGCAGTGCTAGAGATCGGCACGTCCGAGGGCAGACCCAGTACTTC,CSARDRHVRGQTQYF
TRBV25-1,many,TRBJ2-7,TRBD1,TGTGCCAGCAGTGAAGCCGGGACAGCCTACGAGCAGTACTTC,CASSEAGTAYEQYF
TRBV12-3/TRBV12-4,many,TRBJ2-3,TRBD1,TGTGCCAGCACCCCGACAGGGGGCAAAACAGATACGCAGTATTTT,CASTPTGGKTDTQYF
TRBV6-1,many,TRBJ1-4,-,TGTGCCAGCATGTCCTTCCGGGATGCTAATGAAAAACTGTTTTTT,CASMSFRDANEKLFF
TRBV9,many,TRBJ2-1,-,TGTGCCAGCAGCGTCACCGGGACTCCACTCCATGAGCAGTTCTTC,CASSVTGTPLHEQFF
TRBV20-1,many,TRBJ2-3,-,TGCAGTGCTAGAGATTGGTTAGCGACTTTCTGGATAGATACGCAGTATTTT,CSARDWLATFWIDTQYF
TRBV7-9,many,TRBJ2-7,-,TGTGCCAGCAGCTTAGCGTCGAGGACGGACGAGCAGTACTTC,CASSLASRTDEQYF
TRBV7-8,few,TRBJ2-7,-,TGTGCCAGCAGCAACGGACTCTTAGGGGGCTACGAGCAGTACTTC,CASSNGLLGGYEQYF
TRBV29-1,many,TRBJ2-7,TRBD2,TGCAGCGTCGCCGGACTAGCGGGGGGCTTGGAAGAGCAGTACTTC,CSVAGLAGGLEEQYF
TRBV12-3/TRBV12-4,many,TRBJ1-5,-,TGTGCCAGCAGTTTGGCCGGGGGCGGCAATCAGCCCCAGCATTTT,CASSLAGGGNQPQHF
TRBV7-6,-,TRBJ2-3,-,TGTGCCAGCAGCCCCTGGGATGGGGATACGCAGTATTTT,CASSPWDGDTQYF
TRBV7-9,many,TRBJ2-5,-,TGTGCCAGCAGCTTAGTACGCGGCGTTAATCAAGAGACCCAGTACTTC,CASSLVRGVNQETQYF
TRBV7-6,many,TRBJ2-1,-,TGTGCCAGCAGCTTAGATCTAGCCTCGACCTACAATGAGCAGTTCTTC,CASSLDLASTYNEQFF
TRBV4-2,many,TRBJ1-5,-,TGTGCCAGCAGCCAAGATAGTTGGGGGGAACAGCCCCAGCATTTT,CASSQDSWGEQPQHF
TRBV29-1,many,TRBJ1-1,TRBD1,TGCAGCGGCGACAGGGGGCAGAACACTGAAGCTTTCTTT,CSGDRGQNTEAFF
TRBV4-3,many,TRBJ2-1,TRBD2,TGCGCCAGCAGCCAAGTGGCGGGAGGTGAGCAGTTCTTC,CASSQVAGGEQFF
TRBV12-3/TRBV12-4,many,TRBJ2-1,TRBD2,TGTGCCAGCAGCCCGGGGGGGAGCCTAAATAATGAGCAGTTCTTC,CASSPGGSLNNEQFF
TRBV5-1,many,TRBJ2-7,-,TGCGCCAGCAGTACCAGGGATAACTCCTACGAGCAGTACTTC,CASSTRDNSYEQYF
TRBV27,many,TRBJ2-3,TRBD1,TGTGCCAGCAGTTTAAAGCCCGGGACAGTGCCAACAGATACGCAGTATTTT,CASSLKPGTVPTDTQYF
TRBV20-1,many,TRBJ1-3,TRBD1,TGCAGTGCTACACAGGGGGGGAACACCATATATTTT,CSATQGGNTIYF
TRBV19,-,TRBJ2-1,-,TGTGCCAGCCGCCTCGGGACCTTCAATGAGCAGTTCTTC,CASRLGTFNEQFF
TRBV11-1,many,TRBJ2-7,TRBD2,TGTGCCAGCGGGCGGGAGCTCGCCTACGAGCAGTACTTC,CASGRELAYEQYF
TRBV10-3,many,TRBJ2-3,-,TGTGCCATCAGTGAGCCCCCTCTGGGTGATACGCAGTATTTT,CAISEPPLGDTQYF
TRBV9,many,TRBJ2-1,-,TGTGCCAGCAGCCCGGGGGGGACAGGGATTCGCAATGAGCAGTTCTTC,CASSPGGTGIRNEQFF
TRBV27,many,TRBJ1-1,-,TGTGCCAGCAGCACGACGCTCAGGACTGAAGCTTTCTTT,CASSTTLRTEAFF
TRBV5-1,many,TRBJ2-1,-,TGCGCCAGCAGTTTAGCGGAGCGCTCCTACAATGAGCAGTTCTTC,CASSLAERSYNEQFF
TRBV29-1,many,TRBJ1-2,-,TGCAGCGTTGGCTGGGGGGAGCAGAACTATGGCTACACCTTC,CSVGWGEQNYGYTF
TRBV3-1,many,TRBJ2-2,TRBD2,TGTTCCAGCAGCCTGGGACTAGCGGGGGCCTTGAACACCGGGGAGCTGTTTTTT,CSSSLGLAGALNTGELFF
TRBV10-3,many,TRBJ1-3,-,TGTGCCATCAGTGAGTGGAGGAACTCTGGAAACACCATATATTTT,CAISEWRNSGNTIYF
TRBV19,-,TRBJ2-6,TRBD1,TGTGCCAGTAGCGCAGGGGGCGTCAACTTCGGGGCCAACGTCCTGACTTTC,CASSAGGVNFGANVLTF
TRBV20-1,many,TRBJ2-7,TRBD2,TGCAGTGCTTCCCCGACGGTGGTAGCGGGAGTCTCCTGGACATACGAGCAGTACTTC,CSASPTVVAGVSWTYEQYF
TRBV20-1,many,TRBJ2-1,TRBD2,TGCAGTGCTAAGCGGGGGGCTACCTACAATGAGCAGTTCTTC,CSAKRGATYNEQFF
TRBV18,-,TRBJ1-2,-,TGTGCCAGCTCAACCCACCCCAACTATGGCTACACCTTC,CASSTHPNYGYTF
TRBV29-1,few,TRBJ1-1,-,TGCAGCGTTTCTGAGGCTAACACTGAAGCTTTCTTT,CSVSEANTEAFF
TRBV24-1,many,TRBJ2-2,TRBD1,TGTGCCACCATCACACGACAGGGGGCGAACGGGGAGCTGTTTTTT,CATITRQGANGELFF
TRBV11-2,many,TRBJ2-7,TRBD2,TGTGCCAGCAGCCCTCTCCGAGGACTAGCGGCCTACGAGCAGTACTTC,CASSPLRGLAAYEQYF
TRBV18,many,TRBJ1-1,-,TGTGCCAGCTCACCAGGTGGGCTGCGGTTGAACACTGAAGCTTTCTTT,CASSPGGLRLNTEAFF
TRBV5-1,few,TRBJ1-2,-,TGCGCCAGCAGCTTGGGGTCTTCCTATGGCTACACCTTC,CASSLGSSYGYTF
TRBV19,many,TRBJ1-2,TRBD1,TGTGCCAGTAGGGTCGGACAGGGCTATGGCTACACCTTC,CASRVGQGYGYTF
TRBV7-2,many,TRBJ2-1,TRBD2,TGTGCCAGCAGCACTAGCGGGGGGGCTTACAATGAGCAGTTCTTC,CASSTSGGAYNEQFF
TRBV23-1,many,TRBJ2-7,TRBD2,TGCGCCAGCAGTCAATCGCGGGAGGCGGGGGAGTGGGAGCAGTACTTC,CASSQSREAGEWEQYF
TRBV28,-,TRBJ1-2,TRBD1,TGTGCCAGCAGTTCGACAGGGGCCCCACCTAGTCATGGCTACACCTTC,CASSSTGAPPSHGYTF